This T cell receptor (beta chain) was observed in a study of long-term antiretroviral therapy in people with HIV. The samples comprised about 0.95-11 million cryopreserved PBMC ahead of DNA extraction. Sequencing relied on immunoSEQ assay v3.0, run at survey level. Sequencing efforts were directed toward roughly 40,000-55,000 T-cell genomes per sample. TCRdb keeps only in-frame clones here, not all; method: immunoSEQ multiplex PCR. The table shows tens of thousands of clones, with 70% to 90% occurring only once. This CDR3 spans 14 amino acids. Between the trimmed V and J ends, which lost 5 bases and 3 bases, there was a span of 11 bases. From germline, CDR1 is SGHNT and CDR2 YENEEA. Concerning this clone: Antigen unknown.

Study findings and constraints: Increased diversity was seen after ART, yet it remained lower than in transplant donor controls. Therapy changes, viral resistance and ART adherence were not documented in the available data.

The TCR was taken from a man aged 60 to 75 with HIV. The gene calls are TRBV11-3 and TRBJ2-1; the D gene is possibly TRBD1 (6 bases). This sample comprised unsorted PBMCs, obtained 0.6 years after starting antiretroviral therapy. The CDR3 spells CASSVSGDYNEQFF. The CDR3 nucleotides are TGTGCCAGCAGCGTCTCAGGGGACTACAATGAGCAGTTCTTC.